These T cell receptor beta chains were read from a single sample in a study of blood T cell repertoires in COVID-19. Only in-frame clones appear in the TCRdb table, and some are missing; sequencing was by immunoSEQ multiplex PCR. Of 15,000 to 20,000 clones in the sample, about 93% are singletons; the top ten hold roughly 4%. Sequencing was carried out using peripheral blood. These receptors were obtained from a man in his fifties or sixties with active COVID-19. Both conserved end residues are part of each CDR3. A D gene is named only where the DNA matches it firmly. Clone size appears in some rows only: once, few, many, or a class for an expanded clone.

CDR3 DNA | CDR3 protein | V gene | D gene | J gene | clone size
TGTGCCAGCAGTTACTCGGCTAGCGGGGGAGTAAAGACCCAGTACTTC | CASSYSASGGVKTQYF | TRBV6-5 | TRBD2 | TRBJ2-5 | NA
TGTGCCAGCTCACCATCACAGGGTGAATACTCTGGAAACACCATATATTTT | CASSPSQGEYSGNTIYF | TRBV18 | NA | TRBJ1-3 | NA
TGTGCCAGCAGCTTAAACAGGGGTGGCACCGGGGAGCTGTTTTTT | CASSLNRGGTGELFF | TRBV7-3 | TRBD1 | TRBJ2-2 | NA
TGTGCCAGCTCACCATTGAGACAGGGGACGAACACTGAAGCTTTCTTT | CASSPLRQGTNTEAFF | TRBV18 | TRBD1 | TRBJ1-1 | NA
TGCGCCAGCTTTAGGTCTAGCGGATTAGATACGCAGTATTTT | CASFRSSGLDTQYF | TRBV5-1 | TRBD2 | TRBJ2-3 | NA
TGTGCCACCAGCAGAGATCGGGGGGGATATGAAAAACTGTTTTTT | CATSRDRGGYEKLFF | TRBV15 | NA | TRBJ1-4 | NA
TGTGCCAGCAGCTTTGGACAGAGTAATGAAAAACTGTTTTTT | CASSFGQSNEKLFF | TRBV7-9 | NA | TRBJ1-4 | NA
TGTGCCAGCAGTTACGCACCCGGGACAGGGGAAGGCTACACCTTC | CASSYAPGTGEGYTF | TRBV6-5 | TRBD1 | TRBJ1-2 | NA
TGTGCCAGCAGTTCCGGACTAGGTGGGTTCTTC | CASSSGLGGFF | TRBV6-2/TRBV6-3 | TRBD2 | TRBJ2-1 | NA
TGTGCCAGCAGTCGGTGGACCGGGACACCGTCCTACAATGAGCAGTTCTTC | CASSRWTGTPSYNEQFF | TRBV7-9 | NA | TRBJ2-1 | NA
TGTGCCAGCAGTTGGGGGGAGCAGAACACTGAAGCTTTCTTT | CASSWGEQNTEAFF | TRBV2 | NA | TRBJ1-1 | NA
TGTGCCAGCAGTTTCCCCCCCGGACAGGCGCTATCGTATGGCTACACCTTC | CASSFPPGQALSYGYTF | TRBV28 | TRBD1 | TRBJ1-2 | NA
TGTGCCAGCAGCTACAGCACAGGCCTCTCTGGAAACACCATATATTTT | CASSYSTGLSGNTIYF | TRBV11-2 | NA | TRBJ1-3 | NA
TGCAGTGCTAGTCGCGGCCAAGAGACCCAGTACTTC | CSASRGQETQYF | TRBV20-1 | NA | TRBJ2-5 | once
TGTGCCAGCAGCACGACAGGGACACGGAACACTGAAGCTTTCTTT | CASSTTGTRNTEAFF | TRBV6-5 | TRBD1 | TRBJ1-1 | NA
TGTGCCACCAGTCCGGGGGATTACTCTGGGGCCAACGTCCTGACTTTC | CATSPGDYSGANVLTF | TRBV24-1 | NA | TRBJ2-6 | NA
TGTGCCACCAGTGAGGGACAGAACTATGGCTACACCTTC | CATSEGQNYGYTF | TRBV24-1 | TRBD1 | TRBJ1-2 | NA
TGCGCCAGCAGCTTGGTTGGGTCCGGGACAGCCGATTCACCCCTCCACTTT | CASSLVGSGTADSPLHF | TRBV5-1 | TRBD1 | TRBJ1-6 | once
TGCAGCGTTGAACGTGCTAACTATGGCTACACCTTC | CSVERANYGYTF | TRBV29-1 | NA | TRBJ1-2 | NA
TGCGCCAGCAGCCCCCCCTTGGGGACAGGGGAAAGCTATGGCTACACCTTC | CASSPPLGTGESYGYTF | TRBV4-1 | TRBD1 | TRBJ1-2 | NA